This T cell receptor beta chain was sequenced during a study of chemoradiotherapy in HPV16-positive cancers. At the level of the study: Functional T-cell assays on a couple of HPV16-positive patients' cells defined candidate HPV-specific clones and common TCR motifs. Study results and limitations: HPV-specific T cells were functionally defined from only a couple of HPV16-positive patients. In HPV16-positive patients, HPV-responsive T-cell expansion tracked better recurrence-free survival.

Samples were taken several times over chemoradiotherapy. Comments on this clone: What it recognizes is unknown.

From germline, CDR1 is LGHNA and CDR2 YSLEER. Deletions cut 3 bases from V and 1 base from J, with 21 bases between. This CDR3 has 18 residues. Sequencing was performed with immunoSEQ multiplex PCR; in TCRdb, only in-frame clones are kept and a portion is missing. Here the sample spans roughly 11,000 clones, 78% being singletons. This TCR was sampled from a human donor with HPV-associated anogenital cancer. Sample collection occurred from a patient who underwent chemoradiotherapy. V is TRBV4-3 and J is TRBJ1-2; maybe TRBD1 (5 bases). The CDR3 coding sequence is TGCGCCAGCAGCCAGCCGGTTGGGGGAAGACAGAATAACTATGGCTACACCTTC. It specifies CASSQPVGGRQNNYGYTF.